Listed below are T cell receptor beta chains from one sample, sequenced in a study of T cell changes during pregnancy in multiple sclerosis. Sequencing was performed with immunoSEQ multiplex PCR; in TCRdb, only in-frame clones are kept and a portion is missing. This repertoire shows roughly 69,000 clones, around 90% found once; its top ten account for roughly 1.5%. The source material was peripheral blood, sampled after pregnancy. The source of these receptors is a female donor with multiple sclerosis, enrolled in a pregnancy study. The CDR3 runs from the conserved cysteine through the conserved F or W. D genes are given only for firm matches. Clone size appears in some rows only: once, few, many, or a class for an expanded clone.

CDR3nt: TGCGCCAGCAGCTTGATGGACAGGGGGCGCGGAGAGACCCAGTACTTC; CDR3aa: CASSLMDRGRGETQYF; v_gene: TRBV5-1; d_gene: TRBD1; abundance: .; len: 16; j_gene: TRBJ2-5
CDR3nt: TGTGCCAGCAGCTTAAAACTAGAAACGGCCAAAAACATTCAGTACTTC; CDR3aa: CASSLKLETAKNIQYF; v_gene: TRBV7-9; d_gene: .; abundance: once; len: 16; j_gene: TRBJ2-4
CDR3nt: TGTGCCACACAGGGCCCCAATCAGCCCCAGCATTTT; CDR3aa: CATQGPNQPQHF; v_gene: TRBV2; d_gene: .; abundance: .; len: 12; j_gene: TRBJ1-5
CDR3nt: TGTGCCAGCAGCTTAGGAAGCGGGAGGTTAGAGACCCAGTACTTC; CDR3aa: CASSLGSGRLETQYF; v_gene: TRBV7-2; d_gene: TRBD2; abundance: .; len: 15; j_gene: TRBJ2-5
CDR3nt: TGTGCCAGCAGTTTGGGAGGACAGGGGGCGTGGGAGACCCAGTACTTC; CDR3aa: CASSLGGQGAWETQYF; v_gene: TRBV28; d_gene: TRBD1; abundance: .; len: 16; j_gene: TRBJ2-5
CDR3nt: TGTGCCAGCATAGGAGGACAGGCTAATGAAAAACTGTTTTTT; CDR3aa: CASIGGQANEKLFF; v_gene: TRBV2; d_gene: TRBD1; abundance: .; len: 14; j_gene: TRBJ1-4
CDR3nt: TGTGCCAGCAGCCTGCTAGCGGGGTCCATCTACAATGAGCAGTTCTTC; CDR3aa: CASSLLAGSIYNEQFF; v_gene: TRBV11-2; d_gene: TRBD2; abundance: .; len: 16; j_gene: TRBJ2-1
CDR3nt: TGCGCCAGCAGCCAAGATGGCACGGGAGCCCTCTCCTACGAGCAGTACTTC; CDR3aa: CASSQDGTGALSYEQYF; v_gene: TRBV4-1; d_gene: .; abundance: .; len: 17; j_gene: TRBJ2-7
CDR3nt: TGCGCCAGCAGCTCCTTACAGGGTCTGTCCTACGAGCAGTACTTC; CDR3aa: CASSSLQGLSYEQYF; v_gene: TRBV5-1; d_gene: .; abundance: .; len: 15; j_gene: TRBJ2-7
CDR3nt: TGTGCCAGCACCCCGACTAGCGGGATTGAGCAGTTCTTC; CDR3aa: CASTPTSGIEQFF; v_gene: TRBV6-5; d_gene: TRBD2; abundance: .; len: 13; j_gene: TRBJ2-1
CDR3nt: TGCAGCGTTGCCCCGACAGGGGGCTATGGCTACACCTTC; CDR3aa: CSVAPTGGYGYTF; v_gene: TRBV29-1; d_gene: TRBD1; abundance: .; len: 13; j_gene: TRBJ1-2
CDR3nt: TGTGCCAGCAGTGAGAACAGCAAACAAGAGACCCAGTACTTC; CDR3aa: CASSENSKQETQYF; v_gene: TRBV2; d_gene: .; abundance: .; len: 14; j_gene: TRBJ2-5
CDR3nt: TGTGCCAGCAGCCTACGAAGTCCAAGCGGGAGGACTCAGAATGAGCAGTTCTTC; CDR3aa: CASSLRSPSGRTQNEQFF; v_gene: TRBV9; d_gene: TRBD2; abundance: few; len: 18; j_gene: TRBJ2-1
CDR3nt: TGCAGCGTTGAAATGGTAGCGGTCAATGAGCAGTTCTTC; CDR3aa: CSVEMVAVNEQFF; v_gene: TRBV29-1; d_gene: .; abundance: .; len: 13; j_gene: TRBJ2-1
CDR3nt: TGCGCCAGCAGCAGAGGACAGGGTTACGAGCAGTACTTC; CDR3aa: CASSRGQGYEQYF; v_gene: TRBV5-1; d_gene: TRBD1; abundance: .; len: 13; j_gene: TRBJ2-7
CDR3nt: TGTGCCATCAGTGAGTCGCGCGAGCAGTACTTC; CDR3aa: CAISESREQYF; v_gene: TRBV10-3; d_gene: .; abundance: .; len: 11; j_gene: TRBJ2-7
CDR3nt: TGCAGCGTAACCAGAGGTCGGGAGCTGTTTTTT; CDR3aa: CSVTRGRELFF; v_gene: TRBV29-1; d_gene: .; abundance: .; len: 11; j_gene: TRBJ2-2
CDR3nt: TGTGCCAGCTCACCACCTCAGGGCCTGATGAACACTGAAGCTTTCTTT; CDR3aa: CASSPPQGLMNTEAFF; v_gene: TRBV18; d_gene: .; abundance: .; len: 16; j_gene: TRBJ1-1
CDR3nt: TGTGCCAGCAGTTCGCATCTCCGGGACAACTCCTACGAGCAGTACTTC; CDR3aa: CASSSHLRDNSYEQYF; v_gene: TRBV28; d_gene: .; abundance: .; len: 16; j_gene: TRBJ2-7
CDR3nt: TGTGCCAGCAGTACAGGGGGCCCCGGGGCCAACGTCCTGACTTTC; CDR3aa: CASSTGGPGANVLTF; v_gene: TRBV5-4; d_gene: TRBD1; abundance: .; len: 15; j_gene: TRBJ2-6